This TCR beta chain was captured by sequencing in a study of blood T cell repertoires in COVID-19. Study as a whole: Material from acute and convalescent COVID-19 was sourced from the United States, Italy and Spain.

The length of the CDR3 is 16 residues. The germline CDR1 and CDR2 sequences are LGHNA and YSLEER. With 8 bases clipped from V and 2 bases from J, the junction kept 8 bases outside the gene matches. TCRdb's copy holds only in-frame clones and misses some; the assay was immunoSEQ multiplex PCR. This sample carries around 300,000 clones, 75% to 90% of them seen once, and the ten largest clones take 1.7%. The V gene is TRBV4-3, the J gene TRBJ2-5, with TRBD2 identical over 13 bases. Input material: PBMCs or T cells enriched from blood (not recorded which). The sequence came from a woman aged 40 to 50 who had recovered from COVID-19. CDR3 in DNA: TGCGCCAGCTCAAAGGGGACTAGCGGGACACAAGAGACCCAGTACTTC. Its translation is CASSKGTSGTQETQYF.